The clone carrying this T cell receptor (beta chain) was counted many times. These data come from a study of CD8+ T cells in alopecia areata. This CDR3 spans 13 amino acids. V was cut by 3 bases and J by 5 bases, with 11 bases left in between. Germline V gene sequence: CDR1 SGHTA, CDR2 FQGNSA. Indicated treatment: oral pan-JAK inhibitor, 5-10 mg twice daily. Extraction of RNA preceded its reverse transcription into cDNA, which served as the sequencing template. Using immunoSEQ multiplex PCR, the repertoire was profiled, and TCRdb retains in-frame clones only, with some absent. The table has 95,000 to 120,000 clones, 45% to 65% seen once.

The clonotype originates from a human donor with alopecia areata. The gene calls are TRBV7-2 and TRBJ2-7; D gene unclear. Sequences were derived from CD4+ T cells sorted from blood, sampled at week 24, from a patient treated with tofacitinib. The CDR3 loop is CASSLARPDEQYF. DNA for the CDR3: TGTGCCAGCAGCTTGGCGCGCCCGGACGAGCAGTACTTC.